This T cell receptor (beta chain) was sequenced during a study of T cell repertoires in cytomegalovirus infection. Whole-study context: CMV infection plus the matching HLA type was flagged by public TCR beta signatures. Study outcomes and limitations: HLA-C-restricted, CMV-specific TCR beta clonotypes were dominant ex vivo.

This clonotype was observed a few times. As yet, its antigen is unknown. TCRdb redid the calling of the reads with MiXCR, one entry per CDR3 protein. Of roughly 760,000 distinct CDR3 sequences listed, 35% to 45% are singletons. Trimming shortened V by 0 bases and J by 10 bases, and 9 bases separated the two germline ends. The CDR3 contains 12 residues. From germline, CDR1 is MNHEY and CDR2 SVGAGI. The sequence was obtained from a human donor in good health (CMV status not recorded). Some clones in this sample may be carry-over from other donors' samples. Sequenced material: PBMCs. V and J are TRBV6-5 and TRBJ1-1; TRBD1 might be the D (5 bases). The CDR3 loop is CASSYSGAGAFF. As DNA, the CDR3 is TGTGCCAGCAGTTACTCAGGGGCCGGAGCTTTCTTT.